One T cell receptor (beta chain) is described in this entry. What it binds is not known. These data come from a study of T-cell reconstitution after alpha-beta-depleted transplantation in children. Study-wide results and limits: It was reported that alpha-beta T cells came from several hundred expanded graft clones (about two months after transplant).

TCRbeta library preparation incorporated unique molecular identifiers. TCRdb passed the PCR reads through MiXCR, listing each CDR3 protein once. The table shows approximately 210,000 distinct CDR3 sequences, with roughly 15% occurring only once. The CDR3 sequence is 15 residues long. Germline V gene sequence: CDR1 KGHSH, CDR2 LQKENI. V lost 6 bases, J lost 5 bases, and 17 bases lay in between. Material: PBMCs, mostly from graft donor cells, obtained 360 days after TCRalphabeta/CD19-depleted stem cell transplant. The clonotype originates from a male patient under 10 years old who had a stem cell transplant for acute lymphoblastic leukemia, so the T cells may come from the graft donor. This chain joins TRBV18 and TRBJ2-1; a weak D match, TRBD2 (5 bases). The CDR3 region has the DNA TGTGCCAGCTCGAGGGAACGGGTGACTCACAATGAGCAGTTCTTC. This translates into CASSRERVTHNEQFF.